The 5 T cell receptor beta chains in this list originate from one sample, sequenced in a study of OX40 agonist ivuxolimab in advanced cancers. Assay used: immunoSEQ multiplex PCR; TCRdb lists only in-frame clones, some missing. The table records about 64,000 clones, approximately 86% of them present only once. The sample consisted of CD4+ or CD8+ T cells sorted from blood, taken in a trial of the OX40 agonist ivuxolimab. The receptors were sampled from an adult with an advanced solid tumor such as melanoma, head and neck, liver or kidney cancer.

The rearrangement joins TRBV5-5 to TRBJ2-3; 8 nucleotides match TRBD2. The V and J ends lost 3 bases and 7 bases, in that order; junction bases with no gene match: 7. The CDR3 loop spans 14 amino acids. Germline V gene sequence: CDR1 SGHKS, CDR2 YYEKEE (reference sequence). The chain's CDR3 is CASSSGTRLNTQYF. Written as DNA, the CDR3 is TGTGCCAGCAGCTCCGGGACTAGGTTAAATACGCAGTATTTT.

The chain joins TRBV30 to TRBJ1-1; D is unclear. V shed 0 bases and J shed 0 bases, with 20 bases lying between them. Germline assignment: CDR1 GTSNPN and CDR2 SVGIG (reference sequence). This CDR3 is built from 18 residues. This CDR3 is CAWSVIASARLMNTEAFF. The CDR3 coding sequence is TGTGCCTGGAGTGTAATTGCGTCGGCCCGATTGATGAACACTGAAGCTTTCTTT.

The chain has TRBV4-3 and TRBJ1-3; D possibly corresponds to TRBD1 (6 bases). The V gene lost 0 bases and the J gene lost 0 bases, with 12 bases spanning the gap. The V gene's germline CDR1 is LGHNA and CDR2 YSLEER. The CDR3 extends over 17 amino acids. CDR3 residues: CASSQETGSYSGNTIYF. The CDR3, as DNA: TGCGCCAGCAGCCAAGAGACAGGCTCCTACTCTGGAAACACCATATATTTT.

The chain has TRBV6-5 and TRBJ1-2; D gene unclear. Trimming cost V 6 bases and J 6 bases, with 14 bases left between them. This CDR3 is built from 13 residues. Germline-derived CDR1 and CDR2 are MNHEY and SVGAGI. The CDR3 region is CASSPDPTHGYTF. DNA for the CDR3: TGTGCCAGCAGCCCTGACCCGACACATGGCTACACCTTC.

V usage is TRBV14 and J usage is TRBJ1-5; D gene unclear. The germline gives CDR1 SGHDN, CDR2 FVKESK. This CDR3 has 13 residues. Trimming pared 2 bases from V and 4 bases from J, leaving 6 bases between. The CDR3 DNA reads as TGTGCCAGCAGCCAACAACTAAATCAGCCCCAGCATTTT. It is translated as CASSQQLNQPQHF.